These T cell receptor beta chains were read from a single sample in a study of cytomegalovirus exposure and HLA in healthy donors. Assay: immunoSEQ multiplex PCR; the TCRdb copy retains only in-frame clones and omits some. The sample holds 130,000 to 150,000 clones, roughly 80% seen once. Sequencing used PBMCs. The receptors were sampled from a man aged 35 to 55 in good health and CMV-seropositive. The CDR3 runs from the conserved cysteine through the conserved F or W. Each record gives: D gene, clone size, J gene, V gene, CDR3 protein, CDR3 DNA. A D gene is named only where the DNA matches it firmly. Where a row states a size, it is once, few, many or the class of an expanded clone; other rows omit it.

.	.	TRBJ2-2	TRBV18	CASSPAEAGELFF	TGTGCCAGCTCACCAGCGGAGGCCGGGGAGCTGTTTTTT
TRBD1	few	TRBJ2-4	TRBV11-2	CASSLDQQGELNIQYF	TGTGCCAGCAGCTTAGACCAACAGGGGGAATTAAACATTCAGTACTTC
.	few	TRBJ1-1	TRBV19	CASSTRRTAEAFF	TGTGCCAGTAGTACCCGTAGGACAGCTGAAGCTTTCTTT
TRBD2	.	TRBJ2-7	TRBV28	CASSFSAGGLYEQYF	TGTGCCAGCAGTTTTTCGGCGGGAGGCCTCTACGAGCAGTACTTC
TRBD1	.	TRBJ2-7	TRBV11-2	CASSLGGQGLYEQYF	TGTGCCAGCAGCTTAGGGGGACAGGGGCTCTACGAGCAGTACTTC
.	.	TRBJ2-7	TRBV7-8	CASSSSLFQQSYEQYF	TGTGCCAGCAGCTCCTCCTTATTTCAACAATCCTACGAGCAGTACTTC
.	.	TRBJ2-4	TRBV28	CASSPHIRYRADIQYF	TGTGCCAGCAGTCCCCATATACGGTACAGGGCGGACATTCAGTACTTC
TRBD1	.	TRBJ2-3	TRBV2	CATKQGGYTDTQYF	TGTGCCACCAAACAGGGGGGTTACACAGATACGCAGTATTTT
TRBD1	.	TRBJ2-7	TRBV10-3	CAIRGTGVSSYEQYF	TGTGCCATCAGGGGGACAGGGGTTTCGTCCTACGAGCAGTACTTC
.	.	TRBJ1-3	TRBV5-6	CASSVGDARGINSGNTIYF	TGTGCCAGCAGCGTGGGTGATGCGCGGGGGATCAACTCTGGAAACACCATATATTTT
.	.	TRBJ2-3	TRBV10-3	CAISISSPSTDTQYF	TGTGCCATCAGTATCTCTAGCCCTAGCACAGATACGCAGTATTTT
.	.	TRBJ2-1	TRBV18	CASSPRRVPNEQFF	TGTGCCAGCTCACCAAGGAGGGTTCCCAATGAGCAGTTCTTC
TRBD2	few	TRBJ2-1	TRBV14	CASSQLGLAGYNEQFF	TGTGCCAGCAGCCAACTTGGACTAGCGGGGTACAATGAGCAGTTCTTC
TRBD1	.	TRBJ1-4	TRBV5-1	CASSFRQGDSKLFF	TGCGCCAGCAGCTTCCGTCAGGGGGACTCGAAACTGTTTTTT
.	.	TRBJ2-2	TRBV5-6	CASSLVAPGELFF	TGTGCCAGCAGCTTGGTAGCGCCCGGGGAGCTGTTTTTT
.	.	TRBJ2-5	TRBV5-8	CASSSQGTAQETQYF	TGTGCCAGCAGCTCCCAGGGGACGGCCCAAGAGACCCAGTACTTC
.	.	TRBJ2-4	TRBV29-1	CSVSGVQNIQYF	TGCAGCGTTTCAGGGGTGCAAAACATTCAGTACTTC
.	.	TRBJ2-4	TRBV21-1	CASSKLRNIQYF	TGTGCCAGCAGCAAACTGAGAAACATTCAGTACTTC
.	.	TRBJ2-2	TRBV30	CAWRGLPNTGELFF	TGTGCCTGGAGGGGGCTTCCGAACACCGGGGAGCTGTTTTTT
.	.	TRBJ2-2	TRBV7-8	CASSTLEGNTGELFF	TGTGCCAGCAGCACCCTAGAGGGGAACACCGGGGAGCTGTTTTTT
.	few	TRBJ1-1	TRBV5-4	CASSFPPSTEAFF	TGTGCCAGCAGCTTTCCCCCTAGTACTGAAGCTTTCTTT
.	once	TRBJ2-5	TRBV27	CASSPGRRGGGPQETQYF	TGTGCCAGCAGTCCAGGACGAAGAGGGGGAGGGCCCCAAGAGACCCAGTACTTC
TRBD2	.	TRBJ2-1	TRBV6-5	CASSRGGSSYNEQFF	TGTGCCAGCAGTCGAGGCGGGAGCTCCTACAATGAGCAGTTCTTC
.	.	TRBJ2-7	TRBV7-9	CSSSPRGTRQGGEQYF	TGTTCCAGCAGCCCCAGGGGAACCAGACAGGGAGGCGAGCAGTACTTC
.	.	TRBJ2-1	TRBV13	CASSQISYNEQFF	TGTGCCAGCAGCCAGATCTCCTACAATGAGCAGTTCTTC
TRBD1	.	TRBJ2-1	TRBV27	CASSSYRGTDEQFF	TGTGCCAGCAGTTCCTACAGGGGGACGGATGAGCAGTTCTTC
.	many	TRBJ1-1	TRBV18	CASSLDTNTEAFF	TGTGCCAGCTCCCTGGACACCAACACTGAAGCTTTCTTT
.	.	TRBJ1-5	TRBV10-3	CATSHQDNQPQHF	TGTGCCACTTCTCACCAGGACAATCAGCCCCAGCATTTT
.	.	TRBJ2-3	TRBV25-1	CATRDRFATDTQYF	TGTGCCACACGAGACAGGTTCGCCACAGATACGCAGTATTTT
TRBD2	.	TRBJ2-5	TRBV19	CATQPEASGSWRYQETQYF	TGTGCCACCCAACCCGAGGCTAGCGGGAGCTGGAGGTACCAAGAGACCCAGTACTTC
TRBD1	once	TRBJ2-6	TRBV7-9	CASSSGQGLGGANVLTF	TGTGCCAGCAGCTCGGGACAGGGGTTAGGTGGGGCCAACGTCCTGACTTTC
.	.	TRBJ2-7	TRBV5-6	CASSAGSGYEQYF	TGTGCCAGCAGCGCCGGCTCGGGTTACGAGCAGTACTTC